This T cell receptor (beta chain) was recorded in a study of identical twins. Findings of the study overall: Monozygotic twin pairs showed more out-of-frame TCR alpha sharing than models estimated. Within cord blood, abundant beta clonotypes carried fewer insertions, but memory repertoires showed no such trend.

A few counts support this clonotype. The antigen is unknown. TCRdb reprocessed the 5' RACE reads via MiXCR and lists one record per CDR3 protein. The sample lists 350,000 or so distinct CDR3 sequences, 9% to 15% occurring once. This CDR3 has 17 amino acids. V lost 0 bases and J lost 4; bases outside the gene matches: 3. Germline-derived CDR1 and CDR2 are SNHLY and FYNNEI. This sample was shared with a second study, whose subject was yellow fever vaccine responses in identical twins.

This chain joins TRBV2 and TRBJ2-2; 12 bases are a match to TRBD2. Sequences were obtained from CD8+ T cells sorted from blood. This clonotype was obtained from a woman in her late teens or twenties in good health. CDR3 in DNA: TGTGCCAGCAGTGAAGCGGGACTAGCGGGCCCCACCGGGGAGCTGTTTTTT. Its translation is CASSEAGLAGPTGELFF. Drawing the rest from reference TRBV2 and TRBJ2-2, the complete variable domain is EPEVTQTPSHQVTQMGQEVILRCVPISNHLYFYWYRQILGQKVEFLVSFYNNEISEKSEIFDDQFSVERPDGSNFTLKIRSTKLEDSAMYFCASSEAGLAGPTGELFFGEGSRLTVL.